Following are 23 T cell receptor beta chains from one sample sequenced in a study of cytomegalovirus exposure and HLA in healthy donors. PCR primers comprised 60 Vbeta and 13 Jbeta primers. This table comes from immunoSEQ multiplex PCR, and its TCRdb copy is limited to in-frame clones, with some not included. In the table there are 120,000 or so clones, 10% of which are singletons. Sequencing used PBMCs. The receptors originated from a woman between 18 and 29 years old in good health and CMV-seropositive.

This clone occurred a few times. The chain combines TRBV5-6 with TRBJ2-7; D perhaps matches TRBD1 (5 bases). The CDR3 sequence is 13 residues long. Germline-derived CDR1 and CDR2 are SGHDT and YYEEEE. V lost 2 bases, J lost 7 bases, and 13 bases lay in between. For the CDR3, the DNA is TGTGCCAGCAGCTTTCTATCCCCAGGGGAGCAGTACTTC. Translating gives CASSFLSPGEQYF.

The gene calls are TRBV2 and TRBJ2-5, with a weak D call TRBD1 (5 bases). The CDR3 sequence is 11 residues long. CDR1 is SNHLY and CDR2 is FYNNEI in the germline V gene. V lost 7 bases, J lost 4 bases, and 7 bases lay in between. In nucleotides, the CDR3 is TGTGCCAGCAAAGGGGTAGAGACCCAGTACTTC. It yields the protein CASKGVETQYF. Full variable domain (missing parts from reference TRBV2 and TRBJ2-5): EPEVTQTPSHQVTQMGQEVILRCVPISNHLYFYWYRQILGQKVEFLVSFYNNEISEKSEIFDDQFSVERPDGSNFTLKIRSTKLEDSAMYFCASKGVETQYFGPGTRLLVL.

V usage is TRBV18 and J usage is TRBJ2-1, with 10 positions matching TRBD1. J gave up 7 bases and V 4 bases, and 7 bases lay outside the gene matches. CDR3 length equals 15 residues. Germline CDR1 and CDR2: KGHSH and LQKENI. This CDR3 reads CASSLGTGEWNEQFF. CDR3 in DNA: TGTGCCAGCTCACTTGGGACAGGGGAGTGGAATGAGCAGTTCTTC.

J is TRBJ2-5 and V is TRBV6-1, with TRBD1 as a possible D gene (5 bases). The J call is in doubt because the DNA end fits TRBJ2-7 better. The germline V gene has CDR1 MNHNS and CDR2 SASEGT. This CDR3 region has 12 residues. The CDR3 nucleotides are TGTGCCAGCGGCAGGGTATCCTACGAGCAGTACTTC. This sequence encodes CASGRVSYEQYF.

The chain combines TRBV27 with TRBJ1-2, with D possibly matching TRBD1 (5 bases). V lost 6 bases and J 3 bases, leaving 17 bases between the germline ends. Germline V gives CDR1 MNHEY, CDR2 SMNVEV (reference sequence). CDR3 length equals 15 residues. CDR3 amino acids: CASRIAGSGDYGYTF. In nucleotides, the CDR3 is TGTGCCAGCAGAATAGCAGGGTCGGGGGACTATGGCTACACCTTC.

In this sample, this clone turned up a few times. The chain recombines TRBV9 with TRBJ1-2; 10 nucleotides match TRBD1. Germline values: CDR1 SGDLS, CDR2 YYNGEE. V dropped 2 bases and J dropped 4; count of bases not matched to a gene: 5. The length of the CDR3 is 15 residues. CDR3 in DNA: TGTGCCAGCAGCGTTGGGACAGGGGTTAGCTATGGCTACACCTTC. The encoded protein is CASSVGTGVSYGYTF.

This clone has more than one count but fewer than ten. V usage is TRBV6-4 and J usage is TRBJ2-3; TRBD2 might be the D (6 bases). V shed 6 bases and J shed 1 base, with 17 bases lying between them. Germline-derived CDR1 and CDR2 are MRHNA and SNTAGT. This CDR3 is 16 amino acids long. As DNA, the CDR3 is TGTGCCAGCAGGGATCTAGTGGCGGGACGCACAGATACGCAGTATTTT. Its translation is CASRDLVAGRTDTQYF.

This clone was seen a few times. The genes are TRBV5-1 and TRBJ2-2, with TRBD2 as a possible D gene (5 bases). Looked up from germline, CDR1 is SGHRS and CDR2 is YFSETQ. V lost 4 bases to trimming and J lost 9 bases, with 16 bases between them. CDR3 length: 14 amino acids. DNA for the CDR3: TGCGCCAGCAGCCTCAAGTGGTCGGGGAGGGAGCTGTTTTTT. Amino acid sequence: CASSLKWSGRELFF.

The chain recombines TRBV29-1 with TRBJ2-3; TRBD2 matches at 8 bases. Trimming cost V 4 bases and J 3 bases; bases outside gene matches: 9. CDR3 length equals 15 residues. The germline V gene encodes CDR1 SQVTM and CDR2 ANQGSEA. CDR3 loop: CSVGPGGSGTDTQYF. CDR3 DNA: TGCAGCGTTGGCCCGGGGGGGAGTGGGACAGATACGCAGTATTTT.

This rearrangement joins TRBV5-1 to TRBJ2-3, with 14 bases fitting TRBD2. J lost 5 bases, V lost 4 bases, and 6 bases had no gene match. Per germline, CDR1 SGHRS and CDR2 YFSETQ. This CDR3 is 16 amino acids long. CDR3: CASSPRLAGGLDTQYF. CDR3 bases: TGCGCCAGCAGCCCGCGACTAGCGGGAGGGCTAGATACGCAGTATTTT.

V and J are TRBV1 and TRBJ2-5; TRBD2, the D gene given by the table, was not confirmed from the DNA. TRBV1 is a pseudogene locus. This CDR3 has 15 residues. The CDR3 region has the DNA TGCACCAGCAGCCAAGATTACGGTCGCCAAGAGACCCAGTACTTC. It translates to CTSSQDYGRQETQYF.

This clone turned up a few times. The chain links TRBV15 to TRBJ1-1, with D hard to call. This CDR3 comprises 15 residues. Trimming removed 1 base from V and 7 bases from J, with 16 bases in between. From germline, CDR1 is LNHNV and CDR2 YYDKDF (reference sequence). The CDR3 protein is CATSRGAGIDSEAFF. DNA of the CDR3: TGTGCCACCAGCAGAGGGGCAGGTATTGATAGTGAAGCTTTCTTT.

V gene TRBV6-5 combines with J gene TRBJ2-6; D gene uncertain. CDR1 and CDR2 (germline): MNHEY, SVGAGI. V was clipped by 2 bases and J by 0 bases, with 5 bases between them. The CDR3 is 15 residues long. The CDR3 protein is CASSYESSGANVLTF. The CDR3 nucleotides read TGTGCCAGCAGTTACGAGAGCTCTGGGGCCAACGTCCTGACTTTC.

The J gene is TRBJ2-1, the V gene TRBV6-1; 8 positions agree with TRBD2. J gave up 4 bases and V 10 bases, and 12 bases lay outside the gene matches. The CDR3 is 15 amino acids. CDR1 and CDR2 from the germline V gene are MNHNS and SASEGT. The CDR3 reads CATTQWASGYNEQFF. The CDR3 DNA reads TGTGCCACTACCCAGTGGGCTAGCGGGTACAATGAGCAGTTCTTC.

Here the CDR3 DNA reads TGTGCCAGCAGCGGGGGGACTAGCGGGAGAGGAGAGACCCAGTACTTC. Translated: CASSGGTSGRGETQYF. This sequence joins TRBV7-2 and TRBJ2-5; 14 nucleotides align to TRBD2. Germline assignment: CDR1 SGHTA and CDR2 FQGNSA. J gave up 4 bases and V 5 bases, and 6 bases lay outside the gene matches. The CDR3 is 16 amino acids.

The CDR3 DNA follows: TGCGCCAGCAGTGATTACGGAGGTTACAGGGGAGAGGCCGGGGAGCTGTTTTTT. This gives the protein CASSDYGGYRGEAGELFF. V and J are TRBV10-1 and TRBJ2-2; TRBD1 aligns across 7 bases. Germline CDR1 is WNHNN and CDR2 is SYGVQD (reference sequence). Trimming at V came to 3 bases and at J to 6 bases, leaving 16 bases not matched to a gene. The CDR3 totals 18 residues.

This clone has more than one count but fewer than ten. This sequence joins TRBV14 and TRBJ2-7; 9 positions match TRBD2. Per the germline V gene, CDR1 is SGHDN and CDR2 is FVKESK. V was pared by 1 base and J by 6 bases, with 22 bases of the junction left unmatched. CDR3 length: 20 amino acids. The CDR3: CASSQGRLAGLGPDQSEQYF. The CDR3 bases are TGTGCCAGCAGCCAAGGTAGGCTAGCGGGATTGGGTCCCGACCAAAGCGAGCAGTACTTC.

The table lists this clone with a few counts. The CDR3 DNA follows: TGTGCAAGTCGCAAAGAAGGGGAGCGGGGAAGTCCCGGGGAGCTGTTTTTT. Translation gives CASRKEGERGSPGELFF. This chain connects TRBV12-2 to TRBJ2-2; no DNA check was done on the table's D call, TRBD2. TRBV12-2 is a recognized pseudogene. The CDR3 has 17 residues.

The rearrangement links TRBV11-2 to TRBJ2-1, with D possibly matching TRBD2 (5 bases). Trimming took off 0 bases at V and 10 bases at J, with 7 bases between the two ends. Per germline, CDR1 SGHAT and CDR2 FQNNGV. The length of the CDR3 is 12 residues. The CDR3 DNA reads as TGTGCCAGCAGCTTAGATACTAGGGAGCAGTTCTTC. It specifies CASSLDTREQFF.

V usage is TRBV19 and J usage is TRBJ2-2, with TRBD1 as a possible D gene (6 bases). The CDR3 is 14 residues long. Between the trimmed V and J ends, which lost 4 bases and 6 bases, there was a span of 12 bases. CDR1 and CDR2 from the germline V gene are LNHDA and SQIVND (reference sequence). CDR3 loop: CASSTTGWPGELFF. For the CDR3, the DNA is TGTGCCAGTAGTACTACAGGGTGGCCCGGGGAGCTGTTTTTT.

The V call is TRBV12-5, the J call TRBJ2-3; TRBD1 agrees at 7 bases. CDR1 and CDR2 from the germline V gene are LGHNT and FRNRAP. There are 14 residues in the CDR3. V lost 5 bases, J lost 5 bases, and 7 bases stayed unmatched. CDR3 DNA sequence: TGTGCTAGTGGTCCTAAAGGGACAGAAGATACGCAGTATTTT. Its translation is CASGPKGTEDTQYF.

V is TRBV2 and J is TRBJ2-3; D is uncertain. This CDR3 region has 15 residues. Trimming took off 4 bases at V and 2 bases at J, with 13 bases between the two ends. In germline, CDR1 is SNHLY, CDR2 FYNNEI. Here the CDR3 DNA reads TGTGCCAGCAGTGGGGCAACTGCTTACACAGATACGCAGTATTTT. Amino acid sequence: CASSGATAYTDTQYF.

This rearrangement joins TRBV6-1 to TRBJ2-7; TRBD2 might be the D (6 bases). From germline, CDR1 is MNHNS and CDR2 SASEGT. The CDR3 covers 15 residues. The germline V and J ends were trimmed by 6 bases and 6 bases, with 21 bases remaining between them. The CDR3 loop is CASRAHSGREPEQYF. In DNA form, the CDR3 reads TGTGCCAGCAGAGCCCACAGCGGGCGCGAGCCCGAGCAGTACTTC.